This T cell receptor beta chain comes out of a study of blood T cell repertoires in COVID-19. About the study: In each case, the material was cDNA or gDNA derived from T cells, B-cell-depleted T cells, or PBMCs.

Method: immunoSEQ multiplex PCR; TCRdb's copy keeps in-frame clones and lacks some. The sample has around 190,000 clones, roughly 84% seen once; the top ten hold roughly 3.1%. Ages ranged from about 18 to 89 years, with residence in approximately 25 US areas. Between the trimmed V and J ends, which lost 2 bases and 2 bases, there was a span of 10 bases. Germline CDR1 is MNHEY and CDR2 is SVGEGT. There are 15 residues in the CDR3. Sequencing was carried out using PBMCs or T cells enriched from blood (not recorded which). The sequence was obtained from a woman aged 30 to 39 who had been exposed to COVID-19. The rearrangement links TRBV6-2 or TRBV6-3 to TRBJ2-1; D might be TRBD2 (5 bases). The CDR3 reads CASSYPGKAYNEQFF. Written as DNA, the CDR3 is TGTGCCAGCAGTTACCCCGGGAAGGCCTACAATGAGCAGTTCTTC.